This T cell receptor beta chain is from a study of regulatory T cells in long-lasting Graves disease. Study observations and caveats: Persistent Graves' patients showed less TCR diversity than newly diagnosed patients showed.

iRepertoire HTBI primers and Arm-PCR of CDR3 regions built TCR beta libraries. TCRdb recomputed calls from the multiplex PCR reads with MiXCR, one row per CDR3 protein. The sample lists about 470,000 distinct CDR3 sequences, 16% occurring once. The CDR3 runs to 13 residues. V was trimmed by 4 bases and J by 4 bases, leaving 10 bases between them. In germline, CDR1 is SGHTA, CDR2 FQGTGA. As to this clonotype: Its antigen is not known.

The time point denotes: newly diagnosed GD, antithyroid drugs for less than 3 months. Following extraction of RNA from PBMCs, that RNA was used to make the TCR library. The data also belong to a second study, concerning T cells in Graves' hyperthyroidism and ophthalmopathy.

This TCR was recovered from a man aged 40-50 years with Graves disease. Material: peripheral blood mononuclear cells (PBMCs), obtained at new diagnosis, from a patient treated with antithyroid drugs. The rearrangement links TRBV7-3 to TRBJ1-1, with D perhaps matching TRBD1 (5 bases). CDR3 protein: CASSWRGGTEAFF. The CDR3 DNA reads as TGTGCCAGCAGCTGGAGGGGAGGCACTGAAGCTTTCTTT.